These 27 T cell receptor beta chains were sequenced from one sample in a study of graft-versus-host responses after intestinal transplantation. Their target antigens are unknown. The method was immunoSEQ multiplex PCR; TCRdb's version includes in-frame clones alone and lacks a portion of them. The sample lists roughly 81,000 clones; roughly 80% were seen once. Sample: unstimulated CD4+ T cells sorted from spleen or lymph node cells, taken before intestinal transplant. The source is a human donor who received an intestinal transplant.

The V gene is TRBV7-2, the J gene TRBJ1-3; D is unresolved. This CDR3 is 13 amino acids long. CDR1 is SGHTA and CDR2 is FQGNSA in the germline V gene. Trimming shortened V by 5 bases and J by 1 base, and 6 bases separated the two germline ends. The DNA of the CDR3 is TGTGCCAGCAGCCCCCGGTCTGGAAACACCATATATTTT. It specifies CASSPRSGNTIYF.

The chain employs TRBV25-1 and TRBJ2-1, with TRBD2 identical over 7 bases. In germline, CDR1 is MGHDK, CDR2 SYGVNS. V lost 5 bases and J lost 4; bases outside the gene matches: 11. The CDR3 length is 16 residues. This CDR3 reads CASSSRLAVNYNEQFF. Here the CDR3 DNA reads TGTGCCAGCAGTTCAAGACTAGCAGTGAATTACAATGAGCAGTTCTTC.

The chain recombines TRBV6-1 with TRBJ1-5, with D unclear. V was pared by 8 bases and J by 3 bases, with 17 bases between. Per germline, CDR1 MNHNS and CDR2 SASEGT. The CDR3 length is 15 residues. This CDR3 is CASSYLAGSNQPQHF. The CDR3 DNA is TGTGCCAGCTCCTACTTGGCGGGTTCCAATCAGCCCCAGCATTTT.

The V gene is TRBV5-1, the J gene TRBJ1-5; maybe TRBD1 (6 bases). The V gene's germline CDR1 is SGHRS and CDR2 YFSETQ. The V end was cut by 4 bases, the J end by 1 base, with 15 bases between. CDR3 size: 16 residues. The CDR3 loop is CASSPTGRGSNQPQHF. In DNA form, the CDR3 reads TGCGCCAGCAGCCCCACAGGGAGGGGGAGCAATCAGCCCCAGCATTTT.

The chain employs TRBV5-4 and TRBJ1-1; 8 nucleotides align to TRBD1. The CDR3 is made up of 13 amino acids. Germline V CDR1 and CDR2: SGHNT, YYREEE (reference sequence). Germline trimming cut 1 base from V and 4 bases from J; bases unmatched to any gene: 0. The CDR3 region has the DNA TGTGCCAGCAGCTTGACAGGGGGCACTGAAGCTTTCTTT. As protein: CASSLTGGTEAFF.

This rearrangement joins TRBV2 to TRBJ2-4; TRBD2 is a possible D gene (6 bases). V gave up 0 bases and J gave up 3 bases, with 12 bases separating them. CDR1 and CDR2 (germline): SNHLY, FYNNEI. This CDR3 region has 16 residues. CDR3 loop: CASSEAPAGGKNIQYF. The CDR3, as DNA: TGTGCCAGCAGTGAAGCGCCAGCGGGCGGCAAAAACATTCAGTACTTC.

This clone was seen only a few times. The chain recombines TRBV9 with TRBJ2-2, with a possible D match to TRBD2 (6 bases). This CDR3 has 14 amino acids. V was clipped by 3 bases and J by 6 bases, with 12 bases between them. The V gene's germline CDR1 is SGDLS and CDR2 YYNGEE. As DNA, the CDR3 is TGTGCCAGCAGCGGTGGAGGGCGCGCCGGGGAGCTGTTTTTT. This gives the protein CASSGGGRAGELFF. Filled out from reference TRBV9 and TRBJ2-2, the complete variable domain reads DSGVTQTPKHLITATGQRVTLRCSPRSGDLSVYWYQQSLDQGLQFLIQYYNGEERAKGNILERFSAQQFPDLHSELNLSSLELGDSALYFCASSGGGRAGELFFGEGSRLTVL.

The chain combines TRBV28 with TRBJ2-5; 7 bases match TRBD2. The CDR3 has 15 amino acids. Germline assignment: CDR1 MDHEN and CDR2 SYDVKM. Trimming took 5 bases from V and 1 from J; bases not matched to a gene: 7. The CDR3 sequence: CASSGLDRTQETQYF. The CDR3, as DNA: TGTGCCAGCAGTGGACTAGATCGTACCCAAGAGACCCAGTACTTC.

This clone has only one observation. V and J are TRBV6-5 and TRBJ1-1; tentatively, D is TRBD1 (5 bases). Trimming cost V 2 bases and J 1 base, with 11 bases left between them. Germline assignment: CDR1 MNHEY and CDR2 SVGAGI. The CDR3 spans 15 residues. The CDR3 region is CASSYQRRANTEAFF. The DNA of the CDR3 is TGTGCCAGCAGTTACCAGCGCAGGGCGAACACTGAAGCTTTCTTT.

The V call is TRBV7-8, the J call TRBJ1-5, with D unresolved. The CDR3 has 13 amino acids. Germline V CDR1 and CDR2: SGHVS, FQNEAQ. Trimming shortened V by 0 bases and J by 5 bases, and 5 bases separated the two germline ends. In DNA, the CDR3 is TGTGCCAGCAGCTTAGCTCAGGATCAGCCCCAGCATTTT. Translated, it gives CASSLAQDQPQHF.

This sequence joins TRBV27 and TRBJ2-2; 9 bases fit TRBD2. The V and J ends lost 3 bases and 5 bases, in that order; junction bases with no gene match: 10. In germline, CDR1 is MNHEY, CDR2 SMNVEV (reference sequence). The CDR3 spans 17 residues. CDR3: CASSLAGGGARTGELFF. The CDR3 DNA reads TGTGCCAGCAGTTTGGCCGGCGGGGGGGCTCGGACCGGGGAGCTGTTTTTT.

This clone has a handful of counts. This chain uses TRBV5-6 with TRBJ2-3; 9 nucleotides align to TRBD2. Germline CDR1 reads SGHDT; CDR2 reads YYEEEE. V lost 7 bases, J lost 4 bases, and 16 bases stayed unmatched. The CDR3 runs 17 residues. CDR3 residues: CASLRRRGGLSADTQYF. CDR3 bases: TGTGCCAGCTTACGTCGGCGGGGGGGCCTTAGCGCAGATACGCAGTATTTT. The variable domain in full, completed from reference TRBV5-6 and TRBJ2-3, reads DAGVTQSPTHLIKTRGQQVTLRCSPKSGHDTVSWYQQALGQGPQFIFQYYEEEERQRGNFPDRFSGHQFPNYSSELNVNALLLGDSALYLCASLRRRGGLSADTQYFGPGTRLTVL.

The chain joins TRBV19 to TRBJ1-6, with D perhaps matching TRBD1 (6 bases). The CDR3 sequence is 15 residues long. Germline assignment: CDR1 LNHDA and CDR2 SQIVND (reference sequence). V lost 6 bases to trimming and J lost 5 bases, with 14 bases between them. The CDR3 is CASRKGHRDNSPLHF. CDR3 DNA sequence: TGTGCCAGTAGGAAGGGACACCGAGATAATTCACCCCTCCACTTT.

V and J are TRBV18 and TRBJ2-2, with 7 bases lining up with TRBD1. The CDR3 extends over 15 amino acids. Germline loops: CDR1 KGHSH, CDR2 LQKENI. Unmatched junction bases numbered 4, after V lost 3 bases and J lost 3 bases. The CDR3 DNA is TGTGCCAGCTCACCCCTGCAGGGGGACACCGGGGAGCTGTTTTTT. It specifies CASSPLQGDTGELFF. The full variable domain, in which reference TRBV18 and TRBJ2-2 provide the parts outside the CDR3, is NAGVMQNPRHLVRRRGQEARLRCSPMKGHSHVYWYRQLPEEGLKFMVYLQKENIIDESGMPKERFSAEFPKEGPSILRIQQVVRGDSAAYFCASSPLQGDTGELFFGEGSRLTVL.

V gene TRBV7-8 combines with J gene TRBJ2-2, with 10 bases that match TRBD2. The V gene end was trimmed by 1 base and the J gene end by 8 bases; junction bases not matched to a gene: 4. In germline, CDR1 is SGHVS, CDR2 FQNEAQ. CDR3 length: 15 amino acids. The CDR3 region has the DNA TGTGCCAGCAGCTTAGTGGCTAGCGGGGGTGGGGAGCTGTTTTTT. Translation: CASSLVASGGGELFF.

This clone was seen more than once but under ten times. The chain is built from TRBV7-9 and TRBJ2-3; 7 bases fit TRBD2. V was pared by 4 bases and J by 6 bases, with 7 bases of the junction left unmatched. Germline V gene lookup returns CDR1 SEHNR and CDR2 FQNEAQ (reference sequence). The CDR3 runs to 14 residues. CDR3 coding DNA: TGTGCCAGCAGCTCGGACGGGGGGTTGGATACGCAGTATTTT. Amino acids: CASSSDGGLDTQYF.

The chain combines TRBV5-1 with TRBJ1-3; D is perhaps TRBD1 (5 bases). Germline V gene data show CDR1 as SGHRS and CDR2 as YFSETQ. V was cut by 6 bases and J by 2 bases, with 18 bases left in between. The CDR3 contains 16 residues. The CDR3 DNA is TGCGCCAGCAACCCAACCCCGGGGGTAACTGGAAACACCATATATTTT. Its translation: CASNPTPGVTGNTIYF.

The V gene is TRBV2, the J gene TRBJ2-2; no definite D call. The CDR3 runs to 11 residues. Germline CDR1 is SNHLY and CDR2 is FYNNEI. Trimming left V 7 bases short and J 6 bases short, with 6 bases between. The CDR3 DNA is TGTGCCAGCATCGGTTCCGGGGAGCTGTTTTTT. Protein: CASIGSGELFF.

The chain recombines TRBV6-1 with TRBJ1-2, with 7 bases matching TRBD1. Trimming cost V 4 bases and J 2 bases; bases outside gene matches: 10. The length of the CDR3 is 16 residues. CDR1 and CDR2 from the germline V gene are MNHNS and SASEGT. The CDR3 here is CASSAELNRGNYGYTF. For the CDR3, the DNA is TGTGCCAGCAGTGCAGAACTGAACAGGGGAAACTATGGCTACACCTTC.

The rearrangement joins TRBV7-9 to TRBJ2-7, with a weak D call TRBD1 (6 bases). This CDR3 spans 17 amino acids. The ends were cut back, 1 base at V and 5 bases at J, with 21 bases in the middle. Germline CDR1 SEHNR, CDR2 FQNEAQ (reference sequence). CDR3 coding DNA: TGTGCCAGCAGCTTAGTTGGCAGGGGAGTTCAGATCCACGAGCAGTACTTC. It encodes CASSLVGRGVQIHEQYF.

The rearrangement joins TRBV29-1 to TRBJ1-1; 7 nucleotides line up with TRBD1. The V gene's germline CDR1 is SQVTM and CDR2 ANQGSEA. The V gene end was trimmed by 7 bases and the J gene end by 7 bases; junction bases not matched to a gene: 6. There are 11 residues in the CDR3. CDR3 protein: CSGNRGSEAFF. The CDR3, as DNA: TGCAGCGGAAACAGGGGTAGTGAAGCTTTCTTT.

Only one count was recorded for this clone. The rearrangement links TRBV5-1 to TRBJ1-4; D remains ambiguous. This CDR3 has 16 amino acids. Germline V gives CDR1 SGHRS, CDR2 YFSETQ. V was pared by 4 bases and J by 8 bases, with 21 bases between. The CDR3 here is CASSPLRQTAGEKLFF. Written as DNA, the CDR3 is TGCGCCAGCAGCCCACTCAGACAAACGGCGGGGGAAAAACTGTTTTTT.

The chain carries TRBV28 and TRBJ2-2; a weak D match, TRBD2 (6 bases). CDR3 size: 15 residues. Germline V gene sequence: CDR1 MDHEN, CDR2 SYDVKM. V lost 2 bases and J 2 bases, leaving 9 bases between the germline ends. This CDR3 is CASSLGGLNTGELFF. DNA of the CDR3: TGTGCCAGCAGTTTAGGAGGGCTCAACACCGGGGAGCTGTTTTTT.

This clone occurred a few times. The CDR3 spells CAISERQGHNSPLHF. The CDR3 DNA is TGTGCCATCAGTGAGAGACAGGGACATAATTCACCCCTCCACTTT. The V call is TRBV10-3, the J call TRBJ1-6; TRBD1 agrees at 7 bases. J lost 5 bases, V lost 2 bases, and 3 bases had no gene match. Germline CDR1 and CDR2: ENHRY and SYGVKD. The CDR3 spans 15 residues.

This clone was counted a few times. J is TRBJ2-5 and V is TRBV15; 7 bases are shared with TRBD1. J gave up 5 bases and V 6 bases, and 12 bases lay outside the gene matches. Germline lookup yields CDR1 LNHNV and CDR2 YYDKDF (reference sequence). CDR3 length: 15 residues. CDR3 in amino acids: CATRGTNRGLETQYF. The CDR3 bases are TGTGCCACCAGGGGGACCAACAGGGGTCTGGAGACCCAGTACTTC.

V gene TRBV29-1 combines with J gene TRBJ2-3; 8 positions agree with TRBD2. The length of the CDR3 is 19 residues. CDR1 is SQVTM and CDR2 is ANQGSEA in the germline V gene. The ends lost 7 bases at V and 2 bases at J; junction bases unmatched: 23. The CDR3 is CSAFRGAGGQGIPTDTQYF. Written as DNA, the CDR3 is TGCAGCGCCTTCCGAGGGGCGGGAGGCCAGGGGATCCCCACAGATACGCAGTATTTT.

The J gene is TRBJ2-7, the V gene TRBV28; 11 bases map to TRBD1. J lost 2 bases, V lost 6 bases, and 6 bases had no gene match. Germline values: CDR1 MDHEN, CDR2 SYDVKM. CDR3 length: 15 residues. This chain's CDR3 is CASREGTGGAYEQYF. The DNA for the CDR3 is TGTGCCAGCAGGGAGGGGACAGGGGGGGCCTACGAGCAGTACTTC. The whole variable domain, remainder taken from reference TRBV28 and TRBJ2-7, is DVKVTQSSRYLVKRTGEKVFLECVQDMDHENMFWYRQDPGLGLRLIYFSYDVKMKEKGDIPEGYSVSREKKERFSLILESASTNQTSMYLCASREGTGGAYEQYFGPGTRLTVT.